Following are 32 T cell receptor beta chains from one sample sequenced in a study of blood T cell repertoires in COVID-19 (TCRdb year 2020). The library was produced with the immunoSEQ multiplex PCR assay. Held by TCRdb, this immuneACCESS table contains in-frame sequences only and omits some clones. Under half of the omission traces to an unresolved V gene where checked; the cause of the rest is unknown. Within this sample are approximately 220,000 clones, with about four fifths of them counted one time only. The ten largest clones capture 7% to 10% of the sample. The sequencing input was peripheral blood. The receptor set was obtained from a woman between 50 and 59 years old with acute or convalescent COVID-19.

The DNA for the CDR3 is TGTGCCAGCAGCCCCCGACAGGGTCAGACCCAGTACTTC. Translation: CASSPRQGQTQYF. The rearrangement joins TRBV11-3 to TRBJ2-5; 7 bases agree with TRBD1. The CDR3 runs 13 residues. V dropped 5 bases and J dropped 6; count of bases not matched to a gene: 6. Per germline, CDR1 SGHNT and CDR2 YENEEA.

CDR3 protein: CASSELAGRGEQYF. The CDR3 region has the DNA TGTGCCAGCAGTGAGCTAGCGGGACGGGGAGAGCAGTACTTC. V and J are TRBV25-1 and TRBJ2-7; 9 bases agree with TRBD2. The CDR3 runs to 14 residues. The junction had 7 bases not matched to a gene; V was cut back by 3 bases and J by 7 bases. The germline CDR1 and CDR2 sequences are MGHDK and SYGVNS.

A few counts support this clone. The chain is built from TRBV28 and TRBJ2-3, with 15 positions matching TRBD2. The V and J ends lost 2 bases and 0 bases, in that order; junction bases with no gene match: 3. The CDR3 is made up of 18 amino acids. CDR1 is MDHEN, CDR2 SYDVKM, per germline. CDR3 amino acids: CASSLGLAGGLSTDTQYF. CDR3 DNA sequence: TGTGCCAGCAGTTTAGGACTAGCGGGAGGGCTAAGCACAGATACGCAGTATTTT.

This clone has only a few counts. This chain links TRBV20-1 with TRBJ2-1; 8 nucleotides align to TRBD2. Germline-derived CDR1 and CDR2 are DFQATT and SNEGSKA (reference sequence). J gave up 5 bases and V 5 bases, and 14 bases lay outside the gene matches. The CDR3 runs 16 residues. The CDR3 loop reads CSAGGAGTSFHNEQFF. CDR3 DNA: TGCAGTGCTGGTGGAGCCGGGACTAGTTTCCACAATGAGCAGTTCTTC.

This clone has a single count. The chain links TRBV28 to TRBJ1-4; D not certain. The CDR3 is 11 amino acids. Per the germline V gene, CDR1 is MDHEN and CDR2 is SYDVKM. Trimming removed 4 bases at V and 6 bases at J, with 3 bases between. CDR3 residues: CASSYYEKLFF. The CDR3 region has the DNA TGTGCCAGCAGTTACTATGAAAAACTGTTTTTT.

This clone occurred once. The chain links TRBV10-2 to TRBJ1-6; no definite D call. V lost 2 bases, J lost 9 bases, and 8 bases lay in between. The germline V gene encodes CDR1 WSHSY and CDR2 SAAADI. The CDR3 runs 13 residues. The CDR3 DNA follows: TGCGCCAGCAGTGAGATGCGGAGTTCACCCCTCCACTTT. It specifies CASSEMRSSPLHF.

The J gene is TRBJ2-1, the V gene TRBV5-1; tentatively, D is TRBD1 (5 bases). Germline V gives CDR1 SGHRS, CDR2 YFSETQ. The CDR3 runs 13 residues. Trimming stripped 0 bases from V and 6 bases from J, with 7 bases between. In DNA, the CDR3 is TGCGCCAGCAGCTTGGATCAGGGCAATGAGCAGTTCTTC. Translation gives CASSLDQGNEQFF. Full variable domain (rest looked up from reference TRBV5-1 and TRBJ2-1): KAGVTQTPRYLIKTRGQQVTLSCSPISGHRSVSWYQQTPGQGLQFLFEYFSETQRNKGNFPGRFSGRQFSNSRSEMNVSTLELGDSALYLCASSLDQGNEQFFGPGTRLTVL.

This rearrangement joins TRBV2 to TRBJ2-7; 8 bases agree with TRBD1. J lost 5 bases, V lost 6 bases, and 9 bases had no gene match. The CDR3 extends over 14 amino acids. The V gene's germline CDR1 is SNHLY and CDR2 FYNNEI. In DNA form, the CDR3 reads TGTGCCAGCAGGCAAGGACAGGGCGGCCACGAGCAGTACTTC. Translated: CASRQGQGGHEQYF.

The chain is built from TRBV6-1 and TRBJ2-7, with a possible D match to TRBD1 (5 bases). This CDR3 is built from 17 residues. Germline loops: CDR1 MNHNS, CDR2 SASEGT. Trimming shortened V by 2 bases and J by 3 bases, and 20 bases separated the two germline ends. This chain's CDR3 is CASSELLGQAPGYEQYF. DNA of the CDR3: TGTGCCAGCAGTGAACTTCTGGGGCAAGCCCCCGGCTACGAGCAGTACTTC.

The CDR3 nucleotides are TGCGCCAGCAGCTTGGCGCCAGGAAGTGGCTACGAGCAGTACTTC. Translated: CASSLAPGSGYEQYF. The chain links TRBV5-1 to TRBJ2-7, with D hard to call. The CDR3 is 15 amino acids. Trimming removed 0 bases from V and 3 bases from J, with 13 bases in between. Per germline, CDR1 SGHRS and CDR2 YFSETQ.

CDR3 DNA: TGTGCCAGCAGCTTGGGGGGATCCTACAATGAGCAGTTCTTC. It encodes CASSLGGSYNEQFF. The chain recombines TRBV7-9 with TRBJ2-1, with D perhaps TRBD2 (6 bases). This CDR3 contains 14 residues. Trimming left V 3 bases short and J 1 base short, with 7 bases between. Per the germline V gene, CDR1 is SEHNR and CDR2 is FQNEAQ (reference sequence).

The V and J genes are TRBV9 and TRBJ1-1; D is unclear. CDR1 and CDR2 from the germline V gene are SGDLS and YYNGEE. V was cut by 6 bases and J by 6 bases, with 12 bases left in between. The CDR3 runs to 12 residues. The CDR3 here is CASTGDEPEAFF. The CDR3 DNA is TGTGCCAGCACAGGCGACGAACCTGAAGCTTTCTTT.

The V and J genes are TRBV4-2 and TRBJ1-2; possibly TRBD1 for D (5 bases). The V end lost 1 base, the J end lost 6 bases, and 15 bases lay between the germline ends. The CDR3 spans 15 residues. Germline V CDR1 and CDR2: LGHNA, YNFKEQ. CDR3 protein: CASSQGGGEEDGYTF. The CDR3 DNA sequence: TGTGCCAGCAGCCAAGGGGGAGGGGAGGAGGATGGCTACACCTTC.

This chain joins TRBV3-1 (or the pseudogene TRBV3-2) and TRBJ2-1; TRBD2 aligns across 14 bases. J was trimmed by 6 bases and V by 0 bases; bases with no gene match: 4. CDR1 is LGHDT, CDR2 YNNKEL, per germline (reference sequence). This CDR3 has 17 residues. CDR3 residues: CASSQDPGLAGVNEQFF. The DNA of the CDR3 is TGTGCCAGCAGCCAAGACCCGGGACTAGCGGGAGTCAATGAGCAGTTCTTC.

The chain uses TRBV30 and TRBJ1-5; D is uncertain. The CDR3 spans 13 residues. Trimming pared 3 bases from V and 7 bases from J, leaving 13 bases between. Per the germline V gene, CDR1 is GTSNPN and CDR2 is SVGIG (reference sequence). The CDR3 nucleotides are TGTGCCTGGAGAGGAGAGACGGGACAGCCCCAGCATTTT. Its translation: CAWRGETGQPQHF.

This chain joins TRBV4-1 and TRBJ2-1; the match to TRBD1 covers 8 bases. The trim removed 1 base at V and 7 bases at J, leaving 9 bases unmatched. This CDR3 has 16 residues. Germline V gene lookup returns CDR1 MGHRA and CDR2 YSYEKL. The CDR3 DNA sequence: TGCGCCAGCAGCCAAGGGGACAGGCCCGAACAGAATGAGCAGTTCTTC. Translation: CASSQGDRPEQNEQFF.

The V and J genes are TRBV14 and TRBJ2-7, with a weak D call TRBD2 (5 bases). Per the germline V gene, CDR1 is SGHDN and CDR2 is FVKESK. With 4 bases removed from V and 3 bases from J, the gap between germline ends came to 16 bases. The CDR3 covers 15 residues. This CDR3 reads CASSPESSGFYEQYF. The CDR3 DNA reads TGTGCCAGCAGCCCCGAATCAAGCGGTTTCTACGAGCAGTACTTC.

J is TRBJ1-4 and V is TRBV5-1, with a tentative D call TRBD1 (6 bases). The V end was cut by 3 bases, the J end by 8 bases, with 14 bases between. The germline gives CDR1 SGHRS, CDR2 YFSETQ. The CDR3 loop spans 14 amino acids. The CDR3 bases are TGCGCCAGCAGCTCACAGGGAGATGGGGAAAAACTGTTTTTT. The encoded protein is CASSSQGDGEKLFF.

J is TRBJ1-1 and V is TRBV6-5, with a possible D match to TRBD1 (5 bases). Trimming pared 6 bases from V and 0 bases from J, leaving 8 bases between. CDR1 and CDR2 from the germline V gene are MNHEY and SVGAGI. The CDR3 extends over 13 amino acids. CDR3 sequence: CASRRQLNTEAFF. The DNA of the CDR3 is TGTGCCAGCAGACGACAGTTGAACACTGAAGCTTTCTTT.

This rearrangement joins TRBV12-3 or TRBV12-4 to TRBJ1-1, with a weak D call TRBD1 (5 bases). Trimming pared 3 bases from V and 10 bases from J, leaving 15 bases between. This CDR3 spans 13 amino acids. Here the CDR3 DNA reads TGTGCCAGCAGTTTCGGGGGTGGGAGGATAGCTTTCTTT. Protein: CASSFGGGRIAFF.

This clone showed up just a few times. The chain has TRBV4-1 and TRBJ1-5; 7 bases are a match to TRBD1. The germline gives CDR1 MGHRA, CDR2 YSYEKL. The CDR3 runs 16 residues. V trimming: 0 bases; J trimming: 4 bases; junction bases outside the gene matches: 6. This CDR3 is CASSQDFDRANQPQHF. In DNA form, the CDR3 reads TGCGCCAGCAGCCAAGATTTCGACAGGGCTAATCAGCCCCAGCATTTT.

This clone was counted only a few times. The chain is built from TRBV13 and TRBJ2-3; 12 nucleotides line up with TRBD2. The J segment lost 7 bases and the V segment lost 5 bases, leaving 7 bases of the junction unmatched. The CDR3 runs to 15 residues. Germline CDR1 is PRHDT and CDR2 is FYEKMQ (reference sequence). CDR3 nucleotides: TGTGCCAGCAGCCCCCTAGCGGGAGGGGATAATACGCAGTATTTT. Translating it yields CASSPLAGGDNTQYF.

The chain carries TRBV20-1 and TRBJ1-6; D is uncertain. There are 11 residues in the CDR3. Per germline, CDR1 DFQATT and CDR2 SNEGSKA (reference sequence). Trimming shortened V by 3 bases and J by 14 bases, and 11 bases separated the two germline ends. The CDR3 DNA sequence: TGCAGTGCTAGTGGGCGTCTAGCCCTCCACTTT. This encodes CSASGRLALHF.

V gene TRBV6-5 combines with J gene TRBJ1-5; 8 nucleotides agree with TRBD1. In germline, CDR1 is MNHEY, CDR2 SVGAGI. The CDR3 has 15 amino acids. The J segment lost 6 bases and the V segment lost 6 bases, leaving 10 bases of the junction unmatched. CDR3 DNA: TGTGCCAGCAGCCCCGCGGACAGGGCCCGTCAGCCCCAGCATTTT. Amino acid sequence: CASSPADRARQPQHF.

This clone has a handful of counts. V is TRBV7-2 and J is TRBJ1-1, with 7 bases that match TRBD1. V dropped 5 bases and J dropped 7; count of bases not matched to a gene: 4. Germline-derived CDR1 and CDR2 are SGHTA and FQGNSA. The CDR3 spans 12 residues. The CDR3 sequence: CASSTRDSEAFF. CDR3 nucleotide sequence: TGTGCCAGCAGCACCCGGGACAGTGAAGCTTTCTTT. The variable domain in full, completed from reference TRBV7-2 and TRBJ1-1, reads GAGVSQSPSNKVTEKGKDVELRCDPISGHTALYWYRQSLGQGLEFLIYFQGNSAPDKSGLPSDRFSAERTGGSVSTLTIQRTQQEDSAVYLCASSTRDSEAFFGQGTRLTVV.

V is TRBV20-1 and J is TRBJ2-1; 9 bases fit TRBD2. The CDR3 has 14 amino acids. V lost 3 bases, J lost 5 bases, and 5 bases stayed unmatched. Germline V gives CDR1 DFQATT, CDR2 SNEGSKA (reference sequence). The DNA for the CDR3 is TGCAGTGCTAGTAGGCGGGAGGGGCACAATGAGCAGTTCTTC. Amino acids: CSASRREGHNEQFF.

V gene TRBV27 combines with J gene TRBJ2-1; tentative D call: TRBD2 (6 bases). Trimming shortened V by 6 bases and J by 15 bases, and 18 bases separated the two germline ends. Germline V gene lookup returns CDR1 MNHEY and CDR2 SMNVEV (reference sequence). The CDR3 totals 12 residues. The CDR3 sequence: CASRFGKGLPFF. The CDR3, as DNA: TGTGCCAGCAGATTTGGAAAGGGACTGCCGTTCTTC.

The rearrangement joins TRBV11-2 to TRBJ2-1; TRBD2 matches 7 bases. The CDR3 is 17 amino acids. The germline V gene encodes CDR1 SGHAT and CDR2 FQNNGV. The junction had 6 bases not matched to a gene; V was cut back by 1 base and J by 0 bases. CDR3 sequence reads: CASSLGGTGGSYNEQFF. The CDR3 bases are TGTGCCAGCAGCTTAGGAGGGACGGGGGGCTCCTACAATGAGCAGTTCTTC.

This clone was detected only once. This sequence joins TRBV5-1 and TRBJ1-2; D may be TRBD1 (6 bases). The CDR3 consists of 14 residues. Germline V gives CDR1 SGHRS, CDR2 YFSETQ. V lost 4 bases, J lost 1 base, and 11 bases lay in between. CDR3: CASSQDSFNYGYTF. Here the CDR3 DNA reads TGCGCCAGCAGCCAGGACAGCTTTAACTATGGCTACACCTTC.

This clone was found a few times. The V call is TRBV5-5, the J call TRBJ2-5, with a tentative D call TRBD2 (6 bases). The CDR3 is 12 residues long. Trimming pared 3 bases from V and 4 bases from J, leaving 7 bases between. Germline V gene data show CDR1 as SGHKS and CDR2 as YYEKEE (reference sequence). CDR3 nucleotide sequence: TGTGCCAGCAGCTACGGGGGAGAGACCCAGTACTTC. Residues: CASSYGGETQYF.

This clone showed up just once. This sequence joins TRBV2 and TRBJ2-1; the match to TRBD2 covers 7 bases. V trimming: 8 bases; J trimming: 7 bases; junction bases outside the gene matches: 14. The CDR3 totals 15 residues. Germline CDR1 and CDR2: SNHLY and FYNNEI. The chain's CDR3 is CASAPRRRGGNEQFF. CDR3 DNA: TGTGCCAGCGCTCCTAGGAGGCGGGGAGGGAATGAGCAGTTCTTC. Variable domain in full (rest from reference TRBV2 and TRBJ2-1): EPEVTQTPSHQVTQMGQEVILRCVPISNHLYFYWYRQILGQKVEFLVSFYNNEISEKSEIFDDQFSVERPDGSNFTLKIRSTKLEDSAMYFCASAPRRRGGNEQFFGPGTRLTVL.

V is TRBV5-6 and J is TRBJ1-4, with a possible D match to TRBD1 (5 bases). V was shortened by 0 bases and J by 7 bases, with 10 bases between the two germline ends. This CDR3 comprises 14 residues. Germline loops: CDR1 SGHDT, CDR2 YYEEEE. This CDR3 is CASSLVTGPEKLFF. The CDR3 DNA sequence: TGTGCCAGCAGCTTGGTTACAGGACCTGAAAAACTGTTTTTT.